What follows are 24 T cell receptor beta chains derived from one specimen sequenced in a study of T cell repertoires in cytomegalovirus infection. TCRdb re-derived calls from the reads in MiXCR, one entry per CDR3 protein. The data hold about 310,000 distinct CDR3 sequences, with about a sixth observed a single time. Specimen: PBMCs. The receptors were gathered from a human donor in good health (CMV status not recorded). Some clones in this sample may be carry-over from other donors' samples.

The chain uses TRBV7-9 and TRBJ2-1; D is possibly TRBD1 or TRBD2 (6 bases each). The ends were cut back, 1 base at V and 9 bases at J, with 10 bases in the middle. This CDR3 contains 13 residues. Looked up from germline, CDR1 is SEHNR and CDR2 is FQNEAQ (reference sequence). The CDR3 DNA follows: TGTGCCAGCAGCTTAGAACAGGGAGGTGAGCAGTTCTTC. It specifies CASSLEQGGEQFF.

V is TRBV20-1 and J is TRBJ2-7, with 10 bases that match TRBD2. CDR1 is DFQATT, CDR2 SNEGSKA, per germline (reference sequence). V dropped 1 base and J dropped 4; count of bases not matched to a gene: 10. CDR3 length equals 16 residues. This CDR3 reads CSARVSGLAGAYEQYF. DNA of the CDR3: TGCAGTGCTAGAGTAAGCGGTCTAGCGGGGGCTTACGAGCAGTACTTC.

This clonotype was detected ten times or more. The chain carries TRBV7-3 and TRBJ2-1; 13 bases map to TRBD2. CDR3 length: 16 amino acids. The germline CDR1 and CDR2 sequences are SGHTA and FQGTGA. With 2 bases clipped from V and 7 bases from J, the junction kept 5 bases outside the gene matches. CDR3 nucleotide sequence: TGTGCCAGCAGCTTACCCGGGACTAGCGGGAAGAATGAGCAGTTCTTC. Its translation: CASSLPGTSGKNEQFF.

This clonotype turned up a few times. The CDR3 spells CASSQRDRPMSAFF. DNA for the CDR3: TGTGCCAGCAGTCAGAGGGACAGGCCAATGTCTGCTTTCTTT. The gene calls are TRBV27 and TRBJ1-1; 8 nucleotides align to TRBD1. The CDR3 sequence is 14 residues long. The germline CDR1 and CDR2 sequences are MNHEY and SMNVEV (reference sequence). After removal of 5 bases from V and 11 bases from J, the junction contained 13 bases not matched to a gene.

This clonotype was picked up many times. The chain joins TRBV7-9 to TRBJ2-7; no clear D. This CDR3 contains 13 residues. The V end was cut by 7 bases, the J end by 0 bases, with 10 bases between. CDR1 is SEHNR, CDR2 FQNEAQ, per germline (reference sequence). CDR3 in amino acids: CASNRLTSYEQYF. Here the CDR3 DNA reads TGTGCCAGCAACAGACTTACCTCCTACGAGCAGTACTTC.

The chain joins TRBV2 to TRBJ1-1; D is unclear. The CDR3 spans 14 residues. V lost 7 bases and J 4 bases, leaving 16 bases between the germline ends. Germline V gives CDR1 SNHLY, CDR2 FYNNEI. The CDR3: CASKMGSGSTEAFF. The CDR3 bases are TGTGCCAGCAAGATGGGGTCAGGAAGCACTGAAGCTTTCTTT.

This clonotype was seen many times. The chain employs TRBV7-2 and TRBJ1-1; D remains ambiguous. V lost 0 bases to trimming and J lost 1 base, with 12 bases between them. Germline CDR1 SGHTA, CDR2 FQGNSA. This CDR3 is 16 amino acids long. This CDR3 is CASSLAPGRANTEAFF. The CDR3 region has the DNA TGTGCCAGCAGCTTAGCCCCTGGGCGGGCGAACACTGAAGCTTTCTTT.

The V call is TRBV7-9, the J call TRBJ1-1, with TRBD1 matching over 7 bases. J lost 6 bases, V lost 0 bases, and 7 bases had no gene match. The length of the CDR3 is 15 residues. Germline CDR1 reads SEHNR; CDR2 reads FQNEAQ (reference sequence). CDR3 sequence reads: CASSLAEIGQAEAFF. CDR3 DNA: TGTGCCAGCAGCTTAGCGGAAATAGGACAGGCTGAAGCTTTCTTT.

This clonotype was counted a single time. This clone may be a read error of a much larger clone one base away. This CDR3 is CANSDRGTGELFF. The CDR3 nucleotides are TGTGCCAACAGTGATAGGGGTACCGGGGAGCTGTTTTTT. This sequence joins TRBV6-6 and TRBJ2-2; perhaps TRBD1 as D (5 bases). CDR1 and CDR2 (germline): MNHNY, SVGAGI (reference sequence). The length of the CDR3 is 13 residues.

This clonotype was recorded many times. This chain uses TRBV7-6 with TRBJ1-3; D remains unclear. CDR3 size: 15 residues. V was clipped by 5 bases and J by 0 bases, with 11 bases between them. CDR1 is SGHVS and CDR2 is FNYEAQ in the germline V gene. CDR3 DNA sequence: TGTGCCAGCAGCCGATCTATCCCCTCTGGAAACACCATATATTTT. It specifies CASSRSIPSGNTIYF.

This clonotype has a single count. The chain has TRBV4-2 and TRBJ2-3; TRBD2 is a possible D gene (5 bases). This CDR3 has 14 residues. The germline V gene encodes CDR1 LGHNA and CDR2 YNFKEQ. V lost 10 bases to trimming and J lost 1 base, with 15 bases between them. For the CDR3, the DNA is TGTGCCACCTCAACTAGTTCCGGCACAGATACGCAGTATTTT. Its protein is CATSTSSGTDTQYF.

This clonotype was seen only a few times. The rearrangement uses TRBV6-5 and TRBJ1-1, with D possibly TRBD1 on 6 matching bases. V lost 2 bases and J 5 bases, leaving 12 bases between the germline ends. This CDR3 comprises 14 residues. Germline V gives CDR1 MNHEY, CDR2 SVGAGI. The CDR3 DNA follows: TGTGCCAGCAGTTACGGGGGGCTCAGTACTGAAGCTTTCTTT. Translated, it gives CASSYGGLSTEAFF.

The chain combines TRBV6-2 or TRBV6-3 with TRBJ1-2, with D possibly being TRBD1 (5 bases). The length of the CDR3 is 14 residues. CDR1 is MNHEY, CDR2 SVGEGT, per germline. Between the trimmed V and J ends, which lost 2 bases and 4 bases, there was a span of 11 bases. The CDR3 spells CASSYPPDSYGYTF. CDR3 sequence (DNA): TGTGCCAGCAGTTACCCGCCTGACAGCTATGGCTACACCTTC.

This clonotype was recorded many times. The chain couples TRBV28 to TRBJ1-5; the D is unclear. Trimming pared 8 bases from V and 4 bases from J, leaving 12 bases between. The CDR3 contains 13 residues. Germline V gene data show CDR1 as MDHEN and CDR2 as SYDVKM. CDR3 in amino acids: CASPIGRNQPQHF. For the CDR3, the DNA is TGTGCCAGCCCGATTGGTCGAAATCAGCCCCAGCATTTT.

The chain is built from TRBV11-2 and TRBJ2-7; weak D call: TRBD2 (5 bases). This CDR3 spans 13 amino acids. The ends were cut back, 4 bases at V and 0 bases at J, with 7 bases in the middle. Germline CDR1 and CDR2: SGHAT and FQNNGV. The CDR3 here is CASSWGDSYEQYF. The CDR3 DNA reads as TGTGCCAGCAGCTGGGGAGACTCCTACGAGCAGTACTTC. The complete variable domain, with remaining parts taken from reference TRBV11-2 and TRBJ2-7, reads EAGVAQSPRYKIIEKRQSVAFWCNPISGHATLYWYQQILGQGPKLLIQFQNNGVVDDSQLPKDRFSAERLKGVDSTLKIQPAKLEDSAVYLCASSWGDSYEQYFGPGTRLTVT.

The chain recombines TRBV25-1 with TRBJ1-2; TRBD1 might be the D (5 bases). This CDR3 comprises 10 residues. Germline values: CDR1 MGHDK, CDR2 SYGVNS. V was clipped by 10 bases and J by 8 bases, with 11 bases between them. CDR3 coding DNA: TGTGCCAAGGGGAGTTCCGGCTACACCTTC. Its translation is CAKGSSGYTF.

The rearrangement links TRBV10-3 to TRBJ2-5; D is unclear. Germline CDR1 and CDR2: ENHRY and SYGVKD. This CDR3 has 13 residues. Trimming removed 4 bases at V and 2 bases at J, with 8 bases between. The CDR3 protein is CAISVKDQETQYF. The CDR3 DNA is TGTGCCATCAGTGTAAAGGATCAAGAGACCCAGTACTTC.

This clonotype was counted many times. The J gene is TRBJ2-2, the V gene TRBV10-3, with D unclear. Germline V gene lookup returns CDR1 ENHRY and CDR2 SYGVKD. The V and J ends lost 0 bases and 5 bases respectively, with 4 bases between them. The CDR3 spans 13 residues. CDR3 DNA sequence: TGTGCCATCAGTGAGTCGGGGACCGGGGAGCTGTTTTTT. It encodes CAISESGTGELFF.

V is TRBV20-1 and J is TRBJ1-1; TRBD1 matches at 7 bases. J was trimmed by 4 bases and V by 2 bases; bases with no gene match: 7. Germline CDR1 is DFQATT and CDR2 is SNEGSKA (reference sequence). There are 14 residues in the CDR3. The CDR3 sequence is CSARRGGASTEAFF. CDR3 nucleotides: TGCAGTGCTAGAAGAGGGGGCGCGTCCACTGAAGCTTTCTTT.

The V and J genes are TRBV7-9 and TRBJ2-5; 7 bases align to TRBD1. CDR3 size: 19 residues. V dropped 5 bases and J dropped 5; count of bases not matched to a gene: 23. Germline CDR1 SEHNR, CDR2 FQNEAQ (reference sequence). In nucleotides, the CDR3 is TGTGCCAGCAGCCCATATACGCTTACAGGGGAATCAGGACGTGAGACCCAGTACTTC. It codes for CASSPYTLTGESGRETQYF.

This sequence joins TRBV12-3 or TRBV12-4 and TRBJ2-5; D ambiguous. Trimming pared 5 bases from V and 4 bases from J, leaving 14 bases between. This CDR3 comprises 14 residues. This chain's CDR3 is CASSPRRIRETQYF. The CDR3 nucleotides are TGTGCCAGCAGTCCCCGCAGGATCCGAGAGACCCAGTACTTC.

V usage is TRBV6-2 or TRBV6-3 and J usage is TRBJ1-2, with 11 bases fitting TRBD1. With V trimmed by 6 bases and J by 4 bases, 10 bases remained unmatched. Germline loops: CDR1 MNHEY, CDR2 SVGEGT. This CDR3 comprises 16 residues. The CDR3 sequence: CASRLTGTGGLYGYTF. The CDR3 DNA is TGTGCCAGCAGACTCACCGGGACAGGGGGACTCTATGGCTACACCTTC.

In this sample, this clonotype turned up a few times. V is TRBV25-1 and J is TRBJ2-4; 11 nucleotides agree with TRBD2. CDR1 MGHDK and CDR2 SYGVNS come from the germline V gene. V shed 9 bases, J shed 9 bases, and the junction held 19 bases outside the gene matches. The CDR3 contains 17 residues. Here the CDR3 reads CASPVGTSGLESVIQYF. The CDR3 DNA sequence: TGTGCCAGTCCCGTCGGGACTAGCGGTCTAGAAAGTGTCATTCAGTACTTC.

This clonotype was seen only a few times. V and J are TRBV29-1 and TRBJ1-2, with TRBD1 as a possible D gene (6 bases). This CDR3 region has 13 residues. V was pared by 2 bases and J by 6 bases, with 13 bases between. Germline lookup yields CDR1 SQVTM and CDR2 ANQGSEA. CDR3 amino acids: CSVELIRGNGYTF. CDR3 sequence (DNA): TGCAGCGTTGAACTAATCAGGGGCAATGGCTACACCTTC. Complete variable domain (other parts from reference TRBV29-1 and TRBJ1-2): SAVISQKPSRDICQRGTSLTIQCQVDSQVTMMFWYRQQPGQSLTLIATANQGSEATYESGFVIDKFPISRPNLTFSTLTVSNMSPEDSSIYLCSVELIRGNGYTFGSGTRLTVV.